The rows below give T cell receptor beta chains drawn from one sample of a study of cytomegalovirus exposure and HLA in healthy donors. Libraries were prepared by immunoSEQ multiplex PCR; TCRdb keeps only in-frame clonotypes and omits some of them. Of about 160,000 clones in the sample, approximately 80% were seen once. Sample: PBMCs. The origin of the receptors is a man aged 35 to 55 in good health and CMV-seronegative. Both conserved end residues are part of each CDR3. D genes are given only for firm matches. Clone size, where shown, is once, few, many, or a class for clones that have expanded.

>16|TRBV12-5|.|TRBJ1-5|TRBD1
CASGWTWGQRNQPQHF
TGTGCTAGTGGTTGGACTTGGGGACAGAGAAATCAGCCCCAGCATTTT
>13|TRBV30|.|TRBJ2-7|.
CAWSRQAFYEQYF
TGTGCCTGGAGTAGGCAGGCGTTCTACGAGCAGTACTTC
>13|TRBV7-8|.|TRBJ1-1|.
CASSLRGNTEAFF
TGTGCCAGCAGCTTACGCGGGAACACTGAAGCTTTCTTT
>13|TRBV5-6|.|TRBJ2-2|.
CASSTGNPGELFF
TGTGCCAGCAGCACCGGGAACCCCGGGGAGCTGTTTTTT
>17|TRBV27|once|TRBJ1-5|TRBD1
CASRKRLTGDGNQPQHF
TGTGCCAGCAGGAAAAGACTGACAGGGGACGGCAATCAGCCCCAGCATTTT
>10|TRBV6-1|.|TRBJ2-7|.
CASSHYEQYF
TGTGCCAGCAGCCACTACGAGCAGTACTTC
>14|TRBV2|.|TRBJ2-5|TRBD2
CASLGLAGRETQYF
TGTGCCAGTTTAGGACTAGCGGGGCGAGAGACCCAGTACTTC
>13|TRBV7-2|.|TRBJ1-5|.
CASSPDFNQPQHF
TGTGCCAGCAGCCCGGACTTCAATCAGCCCCAGCATTTT
>16|TRBV11-2|once|TRBJ1-4|TRBD1
CASSLGTGGRNEKLFF
TGTGCCAGCAGCTTAGGGACAGGGGGCCGGAATGAAAAACTGTTTTTT
>15|TRBV7-2|.|TRBJ1-5|.
CASSSQTGSNQPQHF
TGTGCCAGCAGCTCCCAGACAGGAAGCAATCAGCCCCAGCATTTT
>15|TRBV11-2|.|TRBJ2-7|.
CASSLVLGQAYEQYF
TGTGCCAGCAGCTTAGTCCTGGGGCAGGCCTACGAGCAGTACTTC
>14|TRBV30|.|TRBJ2-5|.
CAWSVRRSQETQYF
TGTGCCTGGAGTGTACGGCGGTCCCAAGAGACCCAGTACTTC
>14|TRBV25-1|.|TRBJ1-6|.
CASSVGPYNSPLHF
TGTGCCAGCAGTGTGGGCCCGTATAATTCACCCCTCCACTTT
>14|TRBV4-1|.|TRBJ1-1|.
CASSPIMGGLPTFF
TGCGCCAGCAGCCCCATCATGGGGGGTCTGCCCACCTTCTTT
>15|TRBV7-9|.|TRBJ2-5|.
CASSPVGGGQETQYF
TGTGCCAGCAGCCCAGTAGGGGGGGGGCAAGAGACCCAGTACTTC
>15|TRBV19|.|TRBJ2-5|.
CASSGRGRYPETQYF
TGTGCCAGTAGTGGGCGGGGCCGCTACCCGGAGACCCAGTACTTC
>12|TRBV29-1|.|TRBJ2-2|.
CSAPGRDGELFF
TGCAGCGCCCCTGGCAGGGACGGGGAGCTGTTTTTT
>17|TRBV7-2|.|TRBJ1-1|.
CASSPETTVIGYPEAFF
TGTGCCAGCAGCCCCGAGACGACAGTTATCGGGTACCCTGAAGCTTTCTTT
>12|TRBV27|.|TRBJ2-5|.
CASSFPTGEQYF
TGTGCCAGCAGTTTTCCTACGGGAGAGCAGTACTTC
>17|TRBV5-1|.|TRBJ2-1|.
CASRPGGLPSSYNEQFF
TGCGCCAGCAGACCCGGAGGGCTTCCTAGCTCCTACAATGAGCAGTTCTTC
>16|TRBV7-7|.|TRBJ2-5|TRBD2
CASSPRTSGGQETQYF
TGTGCTAGCAGCCCACGGACTAGCGGGGGGCAAGAGACCCAGTACTTC
>13|TRBV19|few|TRBJ1-1|.
CASDGGRNTEAFF
TGTGCCAGTGACGGAGGTAGGAACACTGAAGCTTTCTTT
>13|TRBV6-6|.|TRBJ1-5|.
CASIRGFGQPQHF
TGTGCCAGCATTCGGGGGTTCGGACAGCCCCAGCATTTT
>14|TRBV6-1|.|TRBJ1-1|.
CASSRGDHNTEAFF
TGTGCCAGCAGTAGAGGAGATCACAACACTGAAGCTTTCTTT
>15|TRBV18|.|TRBJ1-6|.
CASSHGTGGDSPLHF
TGTGCCAGCTCACACGGGACGGGAGGCGACTCACCCCTCCACTTT
>16|TRBV5-1|.|TRBJ2-1|TRBD2
CASSAGLAGGLNEQFF
TGCGCCAGCAGCGCGGGACTAGCGGGGGGGCTGAATGAGCAGTTCTTC
>14|TRBV6-5|.|TRBJ1-3|.
CASTLGSSGNTIYF
TGTGCCAGCACCCTCGGGAGCTCTGGAAACACCATATATTTT
>14|TRBV28|.|TRBJ1-5|TRBD1
CASSLTGANQPQHF
TGTGCCAGCAGTTTAACAGGGGCGAATCAGCCCCAGCATTTT
>13|TRBV5-1|.|TRBJ1-3|.
CASARGSGNAIYF
TGCGCCAGCGCCAGGGGCTCTGGAAACGCCATATATTTT
>16|TRBV15|few|TRBJ2-1|.
CATSRLGSAGYNEQFF
TGTGCCACCAGCAGGTTAGGAAGTGCGGGATACAATGAGCAGTTCTTC